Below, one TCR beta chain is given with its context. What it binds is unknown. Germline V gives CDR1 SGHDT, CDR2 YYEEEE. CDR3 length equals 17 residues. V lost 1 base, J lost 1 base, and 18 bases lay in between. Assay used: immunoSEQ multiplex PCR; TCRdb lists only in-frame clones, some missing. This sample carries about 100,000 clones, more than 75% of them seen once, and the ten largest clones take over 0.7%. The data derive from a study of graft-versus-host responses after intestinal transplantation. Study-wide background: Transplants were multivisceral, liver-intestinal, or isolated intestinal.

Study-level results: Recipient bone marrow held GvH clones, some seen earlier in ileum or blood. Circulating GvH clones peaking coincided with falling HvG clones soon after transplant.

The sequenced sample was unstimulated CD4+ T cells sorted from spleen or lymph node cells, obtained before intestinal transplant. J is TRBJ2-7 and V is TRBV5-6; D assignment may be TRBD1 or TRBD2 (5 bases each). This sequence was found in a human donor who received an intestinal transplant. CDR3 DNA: TGTGCCAGCAGCTTGTACTGGGGGTTCAGACTTTCCTACGAGCAGTACTTC. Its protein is CASSLYWGFRLSYEQYF.